This T cell receptor (beta chain) was identified during a study of cytomegalovirus exposure and HLA in healthy donors. CDR1 is WNHNN, CDR2 SYGVQD, per germline (reference sequence). V dropped 5 bases and J dropped 5; count of bases not matched to a gene: 17. This CDR3 comprises 17 residues. It was with 60 Vbeta and 13 Jbeta primers that the PCR ran. Using immunoSEQ multiplex PCR, the repertoire was profiled, and TCRdb retains in-frame clones only, with some absent. The data hold some 150,000 clones, with over 75% observed a single time. This clone showed up just once. The antigen is unknown. Whole-study results and caveats: In an earlier analysis, productive rearrangement rates for most beta V segments clustered near 87% or 30%. Later analysis reportedly placed an Asian-associated ancestry cluster below the approximately 700-donor mean in N-insertions.

The rearrangement uses TRBV10-1 and TRBJ2-7; TRBD1 aligns across 8 bases. The sample comprised PBMCs. The receptor comes from a man aged 45 to 65 in good health and CMV-seronegative. CDR3 DNA sequence: TGCGCCAGCAGTCAAGCCAGGGGGCTAAGCCCCTATGACGAGCAGTACTTC. Protein: CASSQARGLSPYDEQYF.